A single sample is the source of the 30 T cell receptor beta chains below, sequenced in a study of human T cells and chemical hapten exposure. Time point indicated: pre-sensitization, week 0. Treatment given: therapeutic diphenylcyclopropenone sensitization with weekly scalp DPC. TCRdb passed the RACE reads through MiXCR, listing each CDR3 protein once. The sample holds 350,000 to 450,000 distinct CDR3 sequences, around 5.5% seen once. Sequences were derived from whole blood, sampled in connection with sensitization to the hapten diphenylcyclopropenone (DPC). The source is a woman aged 45-60 years with alopecia areata. Some clones in this sample may be carry-over from other donors' samples.

In this sample, this clonotype turned up many times. CDR3 sequence: CASSLLGPQMQFF. Here the CDR3 DNA reads TGTGCCAGCAGTTTACTGGGACCCCAGATGCAGTTCTTC. The chain joins TRBV28 to TRBJ2-1; D possibly matches TRBD1 or TRBD2 (5 bases each). CDR1 and CDR2 from the germline V gene are MDHEN and SYDVKM. This CDR3 spans 13 amino acids. V lost 2 bases to trimming and J lost 12 bases, with 14 bases between them. Based on the CDR3 plus reference TRBV28 and TRBJ2-1, the full variable domain is DVKVTQSSRYLVKRTGEKVFLECVQDMDHENMFWYRQDPGLGLRLIYFSYDVKMKEKGDIPEGYSVSREKKERFSLILESASTNQTSMYLCASSLLGPQMQFFGPGTRLTVL.

This clonotype was seen only a few times. V gene TRBV7-2 combines with J gene TRBJ2-3; D perhaps matches TRBD1 (6 bases). V lost 5 bases to trimming and J lost 10 bases, with 16 bases between them. In germline, CDR1 is SGHTA, CDR2 FQGNSA. The CDR3 consists of 13 residues. The CDR3 region is CASSRGSARPQYF. The CDR3 bases are TGTGCCAGCAGCAGGGGGAGTGCCAGGCCGCAGTATTTT.

This clonotype has just a few counts. The V and J genes are TRBV5-1 and TRBJ2-7; 8 bases are a match to TRBD1. Germline V gene sequence: CDR1 SGHRS, CDR2 YFSETQ. This CDR3 has 15 residues. V shed 6 bases, J shed 2 bases, and the junction held 10 bases outside the gene matches. CDR3 amino acids: CASTQSGTGAYEQYF. For the CDR3, the DNA is TGCGCCAGCACCCAATCCGGGACAGGTGCCTACGAGCAGTACTTC.

This clonotype has a handful of counts. V and J are TRBV11-2 and TRBJ1-6; D call uncertain. The CDR3 covers 16 residues. V was cut by 0 bases and J by 2 bases, with 8 bases left in between. CDR1 and CDR2 from the germline V gene are SGHAT and FQNNGV. The CDR3 sequence: CASSLERATYNSPLHF. In DNA form, the CDR3 reads TGTGCCAGCAGCTTAGAGCGGGCTACCTATAATTCACCCCTCCACTTT.

Only a few counts were recorded for this clonotype. The chain recombines TRBV15 with TRBJ1-1, with D perhaps matching TRBD1 (6 bases). Germline V gene data show CDR1 as LNHNV and CDR2 as YYDKDF (reference sequence). The CDR3 covers 15 residues. V lost 3 bases to trimming and J lost 0 bases, with 11 bases between them. CDR3 residues: CATSRNRAMNTEAFF. DNA of the CDR3: TGTGCCACCAGCAGGAACAGGGCCATGAACACTGAAGCTTTCTTT.

This clonotype was observed at least ten times. The rearrangement uses TRBV4-1 and TRBJ2-1; 7 bases match TRBD1. Germline V gene data show CDR1 as MGHRA and CDR2 as YSYEKL. The CDR3 is made up of 12 amino acids. Unmatched junction bases numbered 2, after V lost 2 bases and J lost 10 bases. CDR3 DNA: TGCGCCAGCAGCCAACAGGGGGAGGAGCAGTTCTTC. It translates to CASSQQGEEQFF.

This clonotype was recorded at least ten times. The gene calls are TRBV7-2 and TRBJ2-1; possibly TRBD1 or TRBD2 for D (5 bases each). The germline V gene encodes CDR1 SGHTA and CDR2 FQGNSA. This CDR3 is built from 15 residues. Trimming took off 4 bases at V and 2 bases at J, with 12 bases between the two ends. DNA of the CDR3: TGTGCCAGCAGCTCGACCGGGACGGCCTACAATGAGCAGTTCTTC. It codes for CASSSTGTAYNEQFF. The complete variable domain, with remaining parts taken from reference TRBV7-2 and TRBJ2-1, reads GAGVSQSPSNKVTEKGKDVELRCDPISGHTALYWYRQSLGQGLEFLIYFQGNSAPDKSGLPSDRFSAERTGGSVSTLTIQRTQQEDSAVYLCASSSTGTAYNEQFFGPGTRLTVL.

This clonotype was observed many times. The chain employs TRBV9 and TRBJ2-7; 7 bases match TRBD2. The CDR3 has 14 residues. The junction had 4 bases not matched to a gene; V was cut back by 2 bases and J by 2 bases. Per germline, CDR1 SGDLS and CDR2 YYNGEE. The CDR3 nucleotides are TGTGCCAGCAGCGTCGGGGGGTCGACCTACGAGCAGTACTTC. It encodes CASSVGGSTYEQYF.

This clonotype was recorded many times. The CDR3 region has the DNA TGCGCCAGCCAGGCAGGGGCAAACACCGGGGAGCTGTTTTTT. Translation gives CASQAGANTGELFF. The chain carries TRBV4-1 and TRBJ2-2; possible D gene TRBD1, 6 bases. CDR1 and CDR2 from the germline V gene are MGHRA and YSYEKL. The CDR3 extends over 14 amino acids. With 8 bases removed from V and 2 bases from J, the gap between germline ends came to 12 bases.

This clonotype has at least ten counts. The chain employs TRBV4-1 and TRBJ2-1, with 9 bases lining up with TRBD2. Per germline, CDR1 MGHRA and CDR2 YSYEKL. This CDR3 has 16 amino acids. V was clipped by 4 bases and J by 8 bases; unmatched bases: 12. CDR3 coding DNA: TGCGCCAGCAGCCTAACGCGGGGGGGATGGGGAGATGAGCAGTTCTTC. As protein: CASSLTRGGWGDEQFF.

In its sample, this clonotype was seen a few times. J is TRBJ2-3 and V is TRBV9; D is possibly TRBD1 or TRBD2 (5 bases each). This CDR3 region has 14 residues. Germline V lookup: CDR1 SGDLS, CDR2 YYNGEE. Trimming pared 2 bases from V and 5 bases from J, leaving 12 bases between. CDR3 residues: CASSVRGGEDTQYF. The DNA of the CDR3 is TGTGCCAGCAGCGTTCGGGGCGGTGAAGATACGCAGTATTTT.

The V and J genes are TRBV19 and TRBJ2-2; D is unresolved. Germline V gives CDR1 LNHDA, CDR2 SQIVND (reference sequence). The CDR3 totals 16 residues. Trimming pared 6 bases from V and 0 bases from J, leaving 14 bases between. The CDR3 DNA follows: TGTGCCAGTAGAGGGCGGCCCAGCGCGAACACCGGGGAGCTGTTTTTT. Protein: CASRGRPSANTGELFF.

This clonotype turned up a few times. The rearrangement links TRBV5-5 to TRBJ1-1, with D hard to call. CDR1 and CDR2 (germline): SGHKS, YYEKEE (reference sequence). The ends were cut back, 0 bases at V and 6 bases at J, with 18 bases in the middle. There are 16 residues in the CDR3. CDR3 coding DNA: TGTGCCAGCAGCTTGGCCGCGGTACGGATAGACGCTGAAGCTTTCTTT. It codes for CASSLAAVRIDAEAFF.

This clonotype was picked up many times. This sequence joins TRBV29-1 and TRBJ2-1; possibly TRBD2 for D (6 bases). Trimming left V 4 bases short and J 9 bases short, with 10 bases between. The CDR3 is 11 residues long. CDR1 SQVTM and CDR2 ANQGSEA come from the germline V gene. Here the CDR3 DNA reads TGCAGCGTTGGAGGGCGGGGTGAGCAGTTCTTC. Translated: CSVGGRGEQFF.

The rearrangement joins TRBV3-1 to TRBJ1-3; D unresolved. Germline V gene sequence: CDR1 LGHDT, CDR2 YNNKEL (reference sequence). The CDR3 covers 15 residues. Trimming shortened V by 2 bases and J by 0 bases, and 8 bases separated the two germline ends. The CDR3, as DNA: TGTGCCAGCAGCCAATCAGGCACCTCTGGAAACACCATATATTTT. This gives the protein CASSQSGTSGNTIYF.

This clonotype was counted a few times. CDR3 residues: CSVALAQGEKLFF. CDR3 DNA sequence: TGCAGCGTTGCCTTGGCACAGGGTGAAAAACTGTTTTTT. The gene calls are TRBV29-1 and TRBJ1-4, with D maybe TRBD1 (6 bases). With 4 bases removed from V and 7 bases from J, the gap between germline ends came to 13 bases. This CDR3 has 13 residues. Germline V CDR1 and CDR2: SQVTM, ANQGSEA.

Concerning this clonotype itself: One base separates it from a far larger clone, so it is likely a read error. The chain is built from TRBV12-3 or TRBV12-4 and TRBJ2-7; D unresolved. Trimming left V 2 bases short and J 0 bases short, with 2 bases between. There are 12 residues in the CDR3. The CDR3 DNA follows: TGTGCCAGCAGTTTAATCTCCTACGAGCAGTACTTC. This gives the protein CASSLISYEQYF.

This clonotype was counted ten times or more. This rearrangement joins TRBV29-1 to TRBJ1-5; 8 nucleotides line up with TRBD1. The CDR3 consists of 14 residues. CDR1 is SQVTM, CDR2 ANQGSEA, per germline. V lost 6 bases, J lost 5 bases, and 9 bases stayed unmatched. The DNA for the CDR3 is TGCAGCGTCTCAGGGGGCGGCTCGGATCAGCCCCAGCATTTT. The encoded protein is CSVSGGGSDQPQHF.

The V gene is TRBV9, the J gene TRBJ1-2; a possible D gene is TRBD1 (6 bases). CDR3 size: 16 residues. Germline CDR1 and CDR2: SGDLS and YYNGEE. Trimming stripped 4 bases from V and 7 bases from J, with 23 bases between. CDR3 sequence: CASSSRTGTPITGYTF. In DNA, the CDR3 is TGTGCCAGCAGCTCCCGAACAGGGACCCCAATTACTGGCTACACCTTC.

This sequence joins TRBV7-2 and TRBJ2-1; no clear D. The V and J ends lost 0 bases and 1 base respectively, with 10 bases between them. This CDR3 spans 16 amino acids. The V gene's germline CDR1 is SGHTA and CDR2 FQGNSA. CDR3 nucleotides: TGTGCCAGCAGCTTAGCATCTGTCAGTTCCTACAATGAGCAGTTCTTC. Protein product: CASSLASVSSYNEQFF.

The chain is built from TRBV12-3 or TRBV12-4 and TRBJ1-2; 9 bases agree with TRBD1. V shed 5 bases, J shed 4 bases, and the junction held 5 bases outside the gene matches. There are 14 residues in the CDR3. DNA for the CDR3: TGTGCCAGCAGTCGGGACAGGGTTAGCTATGGCTACACCTTC. Translated, it gives CASSRDRVSYGYTF.

Ten or more counts support this clonotype. V usage is TRBV11-2 and J usage is TRBJ2-5; no firm D call. V lost 5 bases, J lost 3 bases, and 10 bases lay in between. CDR3 length: 13 residues. Per germline, CDR1 SGHAT and CDR2 FQNNGV. The CDR3 here is CASSRPNEETQYF. The CDR3 bases are TGTGCCAGCAGCCGCCCCAATGAAGAGACCCAGTACTTC.

Turning to this clonotype: A much larger clone sits a single nucleotide away, making a read error possible. V usage is TRBV20-1 and J usage is TRBJ2-1; D is possibly TRBD2 (6 bases). CDR1 and CDR2 from the germline V gene are DFQATT and SNEGSKA (reference sequence). This CDR3 has 14 amino acids. The CDR3 DNA reads as TGCAGTGCCGAGAGGGGTCGGGAGTACAATGAGCAGATCTTC. Amino acids: CSAERGREYNEQIF.

The table lists this clonotype with many counts. The rearrangement joins TRBV5-1 to TRBJ2-5; 7 bases align to TRBD1. With 0 bases clipped from V and 5 bases from J, the junction kept 4 bases outside the gene matches. This CDR3 has 14 residues. CDR1 and CDR2 from the germline V gene are SGHRS and YFSETQ. The CDR3 DNA is TGCGCCAGCAGCTTGGCCGGACAGGTCGAGACCCAGTACTTC. Residues: CASSLAGQVETQYF.

There are many counts of this clonotype. The chain's CDR3 is CASSLRTGDSGANVLTF. Here the CDR3 DNA reads TGCGCCAGCAGCTTGCGGACAGGTGACTCTGGGGCCAACGTCCTGACTTTC. The V call is TRBV5-1, the J call TRBJ2-6, with 7 bases matching TRBD1. This CDR3 spans 17 amino acids. With 1 base clipped from V and 0 bases from J, the junction kept 4 bases outside the gene matches. Per the germline V gene, CDR1 is SGHRS and CDR2 is YFSETQ.

The genes are TRBV18 and TRBJ1-5; D might be TRBD1 (6 bases). Trimming removed 2 bases at V and 7 bases at J, with 18 bases between. This CDR3 is 16 amino acids long. The germline V gene encodes CDR1 KGHSH and CDR2 LQKENI. The CDR3, as DNA: TGTGCCAGCTCACCAAACGTCGGGGGGCAGGGCCAGCCCCAGCATTTT. Translation gives CASSPNVGGQGQPQHF.

A few counts support this clonotype. The chain recombines TRBV7-6 with TRBJ1-2, with a weak D call TRBD1 (5 bases). Deletions cut 6 bases from V and 4 bases from J, with 12 bases between. CDR1 is SGHVS and CDR2 is FNYEAQ in the germline V gene. CDR3 size: 13 residues. The CDR3 sequence is CASSPGTAYGYTF. The CDR3 DNA reads TGTGCCAGCAGTCCGGGGACGGCCTATGGCTACACCTTC.

There are many counts of this clonotype. V is TRBV6-1 and J is TRBJ2-7; D is perhaps TRBD2 (5 bases). Trimming took 5 bases from V and 7 from J, leaving 18 bases between them. CDR3 length: 14 residues. Looked up from germline, CDR1 is MNHNS and CDR2 is SASEGT. DNA for the CDR3: TGTGCCAGCAGTCCCCGGGGTCGGGCCTCGGAGCAGTACTTC. Translation gives CASSPRGRASEQYF.

This clonotype has a handful of counts. The rearrangement uses TRBV7-9 and TRBJ2-5; 8 bases line up with TRBD2. Trimming at V came to 5 bases and at J to 5 bases, leaving 4 bases not matched to a gene. This CDR3 is 13 amino acids long. Germline values: CDR1 SEHNR, CDR2 FQNEAQ (reference sequence). The DNA of the CDR3 is TGTGCCAGCAGCCCGGGACTAGTGGAGACCCAGTACTTC. Protein sequence: CASSPGLVETQYF.

This clonotype was picked up many times. The CDR3 here is CASTPTRGGNEQFF. In DNA form, the CDR3 reads TGTGCCAGCACACCCACGCGGGGGGGCAATGAGCAGTTCTTC. The genes are TRBV12-3 or TRBV12-4 and TRBJ2-1, with TRBD2 matching over 9 bases. V dropped 7 bases and J dropped 6; count of bases not matched to a gene: 7. CDR3 length: 14 amino acids.